These T cell receptor beta chains were read from a single sample in a study of blood T cell repertoires in COVID-19. Here immunoSEQ multiplex PCR was the method, and the copy in TCRdb shows in-frame clones only, minus some. The repertoire holds approximately 480,000 clones, with roughly nine tenths as singletons. Sequencing was carried out using peripheral blood. The receptors derive from a man aged 18 to 30 with COVID-19, enrolled during active disease. CDR3s include the opening cysteine and the closing phenylalanine or tryptophan. The D gene is left open where the match is weak. Expanded clones are given a class, and other clones once, few, many or no size at all.

d_call | j_call | v_call | clone_size | cdr3_aa | cdr3_nt
. | TRBJ1-2 | TRBV5-8 | . | CASSLARFFDGYTF | TGTGCCAGCAGTCTAGCCAGGTTTTTTGATGGCTACACCTTC
TRBD2 | TRBJ2-3 | TRBV3-1/TRBV3-2 | . | CASSQDLGLAGEGTDTQYF | TGTGCCAGCAGCCAAGATCTCGGACTAGCGGGAGAGGGGACAGATACGCAGTATTTT
TRBD1 | TRBJ1-1 | TRBV18 | . | CASSPRGQTEAFF | TGTGCCAGCTCACCCAGGGGGCAAACTGAAGCTTTCTTT
TRBD2 | TRBJ2-7 | TRBV27 | . | CASSHLTSGRPYEQYF | TGTGCCAGCAGTCACCTTACTAGCGGGAGGCCCTACGAGCAGTACTTC
TRBD1 | TRBJ1-1 | TRBV19 | few | CASSFLGTGVTEAFF | TGTGCCAGTAGTTTCCTCGGGACAGGGGTGACTGAAGCTTTCTTT
. | TRBJ2-3 | TRBV7-8 | . | CASTSWGRGTDTQYF | TGTGCCAGCACCTCATGGGGGCGGGGCACAGATACGCAGTATTTT
TRBD2 | TRBJ2-5 | TRBV5-4 | . | CASSRAGTSGGKETQYF | TGTGCCAGCAGCAGAGCCGGGACTAGCGGGGGGAAAGAGACCCAGTACTTC
. | TRBJ1-1 | TRBV30 | . | CAWSRFGGTEAFF | TGTGCCTGGAGTCGGTTTGGTGGCACTGAAGCTTTCTTT
TRBD2 | TRBJ2-3 | TRBV11-2 | . | CASSSLAGVTDTQYF | TGTGCCAGCAGCTCCCTAGCGGGGGTCACAGATACGCAGTATTTT
TRBD2 | TRBJ2-5 | TRBV5-1 | once | CASSFLAGDQETQYF | TGCGCCAGCAGCTTTCTAGCGGGAGACCAAGAGACCCAGTACTTC
TRBD2 | TRBJ2-1 | TRBV3-1/TRBV3-2 | . | CASSSRTSGSSDEQFF | TGTGCCAGCAGCTCCCGGACTAGCGGGAGCTCCGATGAGCAGTTCTTC
TRBD1 | TRBJ2-7 | TRBV3-1/TRBV3-2 | once | CASSQRGHYEQYF | TGTGCCAGCAGCCAAAGGGGGCACTACGAGCAGTACTTC
. | TRBJ1-1 | TRBV18 | . | CASSPRFAGNTEAFF | TGTGCCAGCTCACCACGATTTGCCGGGAACACTGAAGCTTTCTTT
. | TRBJ1-1 | TRBV6-1 | . | CASSEGTSNYVRGTEAFF | TGTGCCAGCAGTGAGGGGACATCCAATTACGTTCGTGGCACTGAAGCTTTCTTT
TRBD2 | TRBJ2-2 | TRBV19 | . | CASMDSGGPNTGELFF | TGTGCCAGTATGGATAGCGGGGGGCCGAACACCGGGGAGCTGTTTTTT
TRBD2 | TRBJ2-2 | TRBV7-8 | . | CASSPGTSGIYGELFF | TGTGCCAGCAGCCCAGGGACTAGCGGGATATACGGGGAGCTGTTTTTT
. | TRBJ2-1 | TRBV5-1 | few | CASSPLGRHHNEQFF | TGCGCCAGCAGCCCCCTTGGTAGACATCACAATGAGCAGTTCTTC
. | TRBJ1-2 | TRBV19 | . | CASTTEEWDGYTF | TGTGCCAGTACGACAGAGGAGTGGGATGGCTACACCTTC
TRBD2 | TRBJ2-1 | TRBV24-1 | . | CATSDTSGRTYNEQFF | TGTGCCACCAGTGATACTAGCGGGAGGACATACAATGAGCAGTTCTTC
. | TRBJ2-2 | TRBV5-4 | . | CASSSRGRDTGELFF | TGTGCCAGCAGCTCCAGGGGTCGGGACACCGGGGAGCTGTTTTTT
. | TRBJ2-5 | TRBV9 | . | CASSVGSSSTGETQYF | TGTGCCAGCAGCGTAGGGTCTAGCAGTACCGGAGAGACCCAGTACTTC
TRBD1 | TRBJ2-7 | TRBV28 | . | CASSRGDRGYEQYF | TGTGCCAGCAGCCGGGGGGACAGGGGGTACGAGCAGTACTTC
TRBD1 | TRBJ1-1 | TRBV16 | . | CASSQSPGGNTEAFF | TGTGCCAGCAGCCAATCACCAGGGGGGAACACTGAAGCTTTCTTT
. | TRBJ2-2 | TRBV3-1/TRBV3-2 | once | CASSQRGTNTGELFF | TGTGCCAGCAGCCAAAGAGGCACGAACACCGGGGAGCTGTTTTTT
. | TRBJ2-1 | TRBV5-8 | . | CASSRRVGNEQFF | TGTGCCAGCAGCCGTCGGGTCGGCAATGAGCAGTTCTTC
TRBD1 | TRBJ1-4 | TRBV5-4 | . | CASSPDRVNEKLFF | TGTGCCAGCAGCCCGGACAGGGTCAATGAAAAACTGTTTTTT
. | TRBJ2-1 | TRBV7-6 | . | CASSLAGASYNEQFF | TGTGCCAGCAGCTTAGCGGGGGCTTCCTACAATGAGCAGTTCTTC
. | TRBJ2-7 | TRBV5-1 | . | CASSLAPGTTSSYEQYF | TGCGCCAGCAGCTTGGCCCCCGGGACAACCTCCTCCTACGAGCAGTACTTC
. | TRBJ1-3 | TRBV4-1 | . | CASSQDSGSGNTIYF | TGCGCCAGCAGCCAAGATTCAGGGTCTGGAAACACCATATATTTT
. | TRBJ1-1 | TRBV10-3 | . | CAISPGNTEAFF | TGTGCCATCAGTCCAGGCAACACTGAAGCTTTCTTT
. | TRBJ2-7 | TRBV12-3/TRBV12-4 | . | CASSLMSGLEQYF | TGTGCCAGCAGTTTAATGTCAGGGCTCGAGCAGTACTTC
TRBD2 | TRBJ2-1 | TRBV7-8 | . | CASSLLGSGGVDEQFF | TGTGCCAGCAGCCTCCTGGGTAGCGGGGGGGTGGATGAGCAGTTCTTC
. | TRBJ1-2 | TRBV12-3/TRBV12-4 | . | CASRGLNYGYTF | TGTGCCAGCAGGGGGCTTAACTATGGCTACACCTTC
. | TRBJ1-1 | TRBV18 | . | CASSPGALMNTEAFF | TGTGCCAGCTCACCAGGGGCGCTGATGAACACTGAAGCTTTCTTT
. | TRBJ2-5 | TRBV12-5 | many | CASAAVDGRETQYF | TGTGCTAGTGCCGCTGTTGATGGGAGGGAGACCCAGTACTTC
. | TRBJ2-5 | TRBV4-1 | . | CASSQEGGSRETQYF | TGCGCCAGCAGCCAAGAAGGTGGGTCGAGGGAGACCCAGTACTTC
TRBD1 | TRBJ1-1 | TRBV2 | . | CASSRQGMNTEAFF | TGTGCCAGCAGCCGACAGGGAATGAACACTGAAGCTTTCTTT
TRBD2 | TRBJ2-1 | TRBV5-3 | . | CARSLALVAGCPSNEQFF | TGTGCCAGAAGCTTGGCCCTGGTAGCGGGATGCCCCTCCAATGAGCAGTTCTTC
TRBD1 | TRBJ1-3 | TRBV4-2 | . | CASSQPDRGNTIYF | TGTGCCAGCAGCCAACCGGACAGGGGAAACACCATATATTTT
TRBD2 | TRBJ2-3 | TRBV3-1/TRBV3-2 | . | CASSQGLAGGQSTQYF | TGTGCCAGCAGCCAGGGTCTAGCGGGAGGGCAGTCTACGCAGTATTTT
. | TRBJ2-7 | TRBV7-9 | . | CASSNPEGRAEQYF | TGTGCCAGCAGCAATCCCGAAGGGAGAGCCGAGCAGTACTTC
. | TRBJ1-6 | TRBV5-6 | . | CASSDTGLIAPLHF | TGTGCCAGCAGCGACACAGGTTTAATCGCACCCCTCCACTTT
. | TRBJ2-7 | TRBV4-1 | . | CASSQGRDSYEQYF | TGCGCCAGCAGCCAAGGACGGGACTCCTACGAGCAGTACTTC
TRBD2 | TRBJ2-3 | TRBV6-5 | . | CASISPGEGDTQYF | TGTGCCAGCATAAGCCCGGGGGAGGGCGATACGCAGTATTTT
. | TRBJ2-5 | TRBV2 | . | CASRRGTQETQYF | TGTGCCAGCAGGAGGGGGACCCAAGAGACCCAGTACTTC
TRBD1 | TRBJ1-2 | TRBV2 | . | CASSNSDRDYGYTF | TGTGCCAGCAGTAATTCGGACAGGGACTATGGCTACACCTTC
. | TRBJ2-2 | TRBV19 | . | CASSYIHGTGELFF | TGTGCCAGTAGTTACATTCATGGCACCGGGGAGCTGTTTTTT
. | TRBJ2-4 | TRBV30 | . | CAFSGTGNIQYF | TGTGCCTTCTCCGGGACTGGAAACATTCAGTACTTC
. | TRBJ1-4 | TRBV15 | . | CATSRDLGGNEKLFF | TGTGCCACCAGCAGAGATCTTGGCGGGAATGAAAAACTGTTTTTT
. | TRBJ2-1 | TRBV7-9 | . | CASSSTRSSYNEQFF | TGTGCCAGCAGCTCCACTCGGAGCTCCTACAATGAGCAGTTCTTC
TRBD2 | TRBJ2-1 | TRBV5-4 | few | CASSLGLAVNEQFF | TGTGCCAGCAGCTTGGGACTAGCGGTTAATGAGCAGTTCTTC
. | TRBJ1-1 | TRBV6-4 | . | CASRRGTEAFF | TGTGCCAGCAGAAGGGGGACTGAAGCTTTCTTT